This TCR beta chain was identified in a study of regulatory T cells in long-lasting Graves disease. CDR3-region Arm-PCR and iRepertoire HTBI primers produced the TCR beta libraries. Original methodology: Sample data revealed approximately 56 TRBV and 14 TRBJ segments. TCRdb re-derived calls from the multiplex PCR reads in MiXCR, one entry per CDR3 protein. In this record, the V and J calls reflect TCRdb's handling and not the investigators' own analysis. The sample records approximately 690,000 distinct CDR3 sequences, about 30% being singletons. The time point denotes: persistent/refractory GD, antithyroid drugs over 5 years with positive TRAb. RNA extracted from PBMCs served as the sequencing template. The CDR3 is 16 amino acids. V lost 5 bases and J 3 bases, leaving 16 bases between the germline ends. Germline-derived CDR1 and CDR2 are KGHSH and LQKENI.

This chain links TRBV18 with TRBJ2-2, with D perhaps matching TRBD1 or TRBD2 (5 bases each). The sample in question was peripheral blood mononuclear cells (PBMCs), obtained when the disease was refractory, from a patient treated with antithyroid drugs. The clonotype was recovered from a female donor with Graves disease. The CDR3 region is CASSTTGRQYTGELFF. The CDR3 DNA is TGTGCCAGCTCAACTACGGGACGGCAATACACCGGGGAGCTGTTTTTT.